Listed here are 22 T cell receptor beta chains from one sample, sequenced in a study of blood T cell repertoires in COVID-19. Sequencing was performed with immunoSEQ multiplex PCR; in TCRdb, only in-frame clones are kept and a portion is missing. The sample shows tens of thousands of clones, roughly 88% of them seen only once. What was sequenced was peripheral blood. The source of these receptors is a man aged 50-60 years with active COVID-19.

The chain uses TRBV27 and TRBJ1-2; 8 positions agree with TRBD1. Germline loops: CDR1 MNHEY, CDR2 SMNVEV (reference sequence). The CDR3 runs to 17 residues. V gave up 5 bases and J gave up 0 bases; unmatched junction bases: 11. The CDR3 sequence is CASSPYWTGKSNYGYTF. The CDR3 coding sequence is TGTGCCAGCAGTCCCTATTGGACAGGGAAGTCTAACTATGGCTACACCTTC.

This rearrangement joins TRBV7-2 to TRBJ2-1; 9 bases align to TRBD1. Germline V gene sequence: CDR1 SGHTA, CDR2 FQGNSA. This CDR3 is built from 15 residues. J was trimmed by 9 bases and V by 5 bases; bases with no gene match: 11. This CDR3 is CASSLRDRVRGEQFF. CDR3 nucleotides: TGTGCCAGCAGCCTCCGGGACAGGGTCAGGGGTGAGCAGTTCTTC.

The V gene is TRBV5-6, the J gene TRBJ2-7; possible D gene TRBD2, 6 bases. Germline assignment: CDR1 SGHDT and CDR2 YYEEEE. The CDR3 spans 14 residues. V was pared by 5 bases and J by 7 bases, with 19 bases between. CDR3 region: CASSLPGGSQEQYF. CDR3 DNA sequence: TGTGCCAGCAGTCTCCCTGGGGGGTCACAAGAGCAGTACTTC. Filled out from reference TRBV5-6 and TRBJ2-7, the complete variable domain reads DAGVTQSPTHLIKTRGQQVTLRCSPKSGHDTVSWYQQALGQGPQFIFQYYEEEERQRGNFPDRFSGHQFPNYSSELNVNALLLGDSALYLCASSLPGGSQEQYFGPGTRLTVT.

The chain has TRBV25-1 and TRBJ2-1, with 10 bases matching TRBD2. J lost 8 bases, V lost 6 bases, and 4 bases had no gene match. The CDR3 is 13 residues long. Germline CDR1 and CDR2: MGHDK and SYGVNS. CDR3 sequence (DNA): TGTGCCAGCAGCCTAGCGGGAGCTGATGAGCAGTTCTTC. This encodes CASSLAGADEQFF.

The chain couples TRBV11-3 to TRBJ2-3, with D perhaps matching TRBD2 (5 bases). The CDR3 is 17 residues long. CDR1 is SGHNT, CDR2 YENEEA, per germline. V was clipped by 5 bases and J by 2 bases, with 20 bases between them. CDR3 amino acids: CASSLQRTGKLTDTQYF. The DNA of the CDR3 is TGTGCCAGCAGCCTCCAAAGGACGGGGAAACTCACAGATACGCAGTATTTT. The full variable domain, rest sourced from reference TRBV11-3 and TRBJ2-3, is EAGVVQSPRYKIIEKKQPVAFWCNPISGHNTLYWYLQNLGQGPELLIRYENEEAVDDSQLPKDRFSAERLKGVDSTLKIQPAELGDSAVYLCASSLQRTGKLTDTQYFGPGTRLTVL.

The chain is built from TRBV2 and TRBJ2-3; TRBD1 is a possible D gene (6 bases). The CDR3 extends over 17 amino acids. The ends were cut back, 6 bases at V and 0 bases at J, with 19 bases in the middle. Germline values: CDR1 SNHLY, CDR2 FYNNEI. CDR3 loop: CASSMGARSVSTDTQYF. The CDR3 bases are TGTGCCAGCAGCATGGGGGCCCGATCCGTTAGCACAGATACGCAGTATTTT.

This clone was detected only once. This sample also contains other DNA sequences that code for the same CDR3. This chain connects TRBV19 to TRBJ1-2, with D tentatively TRBD1 (5 bases). This CDR3 is 14 amino acids long. Germline lookup yields CDR1 LNHDA and CDR2 SQIVND (reference sequence). V lost 3 bases to trimming and J lost 1 base, with 9 bases between them. The CDR3 here is CASSIFDSNYGYTF. In DNA, the CDR3 is TGTGCCAGTAGTATCTTCGACAGTAACTATGGCTACACCTTC.

This rearrangement joins TRBV5-1 to TRBJ2-3; TRBD2 matches at 11 bases. Germline values: CDR1 SGHRS, CDR2 YFSETQ. This CDR3 comprises 17 residues. V was clipped by 4 bases and J by 4 bases; unmatched bases: 11. The CDR3 loop is CASSLERLAGQADTQYF. The CDR3 nucleotides are TGCGCCAGCAGCCTCGAACGACTAGCGGGACAGGCAGATACGCAGTATTTT.

The sample holds one count of this clone. This sequence joins TRBV6-5 and TRBJ2-7; TRBD1 agrees at 9 bases. Germline V gives CDR1 MNHEY, CDR2 SVGAGI. V shed 6 bases and J 2 bases; nucleotides not matched to a gene: 8. The CDR3 has 15 residues. CDR3 in DNA: TGTGCCAGCAGCTCGGACAGGGGTAAGACCTACGAGCAGTACGTC. This gives the protein CASSSDRGKTYEQYV.

This chain connects TRBV30 to TRBJ1-5; D might be TRBD1 (5 bases). Trimming removed 0 bases from V and 5 bases from J, with 20 bases in between. Germline assignment: CDR1 GTSNPN and CDR2 SVGIG (reference sequence). CDR3 length equals 17 residues. The CDR3 coding sequence is TGTGCCTGGAGTGTAACAGGAAGATGGCCTATCGATCAGCCCCAGCATTTT. Translating gives CAWSVTGRWPIDQPQHF.

The chain links TRBV5-5 to TRBJ1-2, with D possibly TRBD1 on 5 matching bases. This CDR3 is 15 amino acids long. Trimming stripped 4 bases from V and 4 bases from J, with 17 bases between. Looked up from germline, CDR1 is SGHKS and CDR2 is YYEKEE (reference sequence). The CDR3 protein is CASSKRQPLFYGYTF. Here the CDR3 DNA reads TGTGCCAGCAGCAAACGACAGCCTTTATTCTATGGCTACACCTTC.

J is TRBJ2-1 and V is TRBV9; TRBD1 is a possible D gene (6 bases). The CDR3 has 14 amino acids. The V end lost 0 bases, the J end lost 7 bases, and 11 bases lay between the germline ends. CDR1 is SGDLS, CDR2 YYNGEE, per germline. The DNA for the CDR3 is TGTGCCAGCAGCGTAGTGGGTCAGGGGAATGAGCAGTTCTTC. This gives the protein CASSVVGQGNEQFF.

V usage is TRBV4-1 and J usage is TRBJ2-1; 13 nucleotides align to TRBD2. The germline V gene encodes CDR1 MGHRA and CDR2 YSYEKL. CDR3 length: 18 residues. Losses at the gene ends were 4 bases for V and 3 bases for J; bases not matched to a gene: 9. CDR3 DNA: TGCGCCAGCAGCCCAGGGACTAGCGGGGAAATGCGCTACAATGAGCAGTTCTTC. It yields the protein CASSPGTSGEMRYNEQFF.

This clone was seen only a few times. The chain recombines TRBV10-3 with TRBJ1-5; D gene uncertain. Germline CDR1 and CDR2: ENHRY and SYGVKD. The length of the CDR3 is 9 residues. Trimming removed 10 bases at V and 6 bases at J, with 4 bases between. In nucleotides, the CDR3 is TGTGCCACCCTTCAGCCCCAGCATTTT. Protein product: CATLQPQHF.

The chain recombines TRBV3-1 (or the pseudogene TRBV3-2) with TRBJ2-1; D is possibly TRBD1 (5 bases). CDR1 LGHDT and CDR2 YNNKEL come from the germline V gene (reference sequence). There are 14 residues in the CDR3. V was cut by 3 bases and J by 9 bases, with 15 bases left in between. CDR3 sequence (DNA): TGTGCCAGCAGCCATGATTTGAGTCAGGGTGAGCAGTTCTTC. It is translated as CASSHDLSQGEQFF.

The rearrangement joins TRBV4-1 to TRBJ1-1; TRBD1 matches 8 bases. Germline lookup yields CDR1 MGHRA and CDR2 YSYEKL. This CDR3 is built from 15 residues. With V trimmed by 2 bases and J by 4 bases, 6 bases remained unmatched. CDR3 protein: CASSQSNQGATEAFF. The CDR3 region has the DNA TGCGCCAGCAGCCAATCAAATCAGGGGGCCACTGAAGCTTTCTTT.

V is TRBV30 and J is TRBJ2-1; 8 bases map to TRBD2. The germline V gene encodes CDR1 GTSNPN and CDR2 SVGIG (reference sequence). CDR3 length equals 16 residues. V lost 0 bases to trimming and J lost 3 bases; unmatched junction nucleotides: 7. DNA of the CDR3: TGTGCCTGGAGTGTACTAGCGGCCGGAATCTACAATGAGCAGTTCTTC. As protein: CAWSVLAAGIYNEQFF.

V gene TRBV27 combines with J gene TRBJ1-5; possibly TRBD1 for D (5 bases). The V and J ends lost 3 bases and 1 base respectively, with 13 bases between them. The CDR3 extends over 16 amino acids. CDR1 and CDR2 (germline): MNHEY, SMNVEV (reference sequence). The CDR3 coding sequence is TGTGCCAGCAGTTTGGGGATGGGGGGGAGCAATCAGCCCCAGCATTTT. Its translation is CASSLGMGGSNQPQHF.

The chain couples TRBV3-1 (or the pseudogene TRBV3-2) to TRBJ2-1; D remains unclear. The CDR3 is 15 residues long. Germline V gene data show CDR1 as LGHDT and CDR2 as YNNKEL (reference sequence). With 3 bases removed from V and 5 bases from J, the gap between germline ends came to 14 bases. The CDR3 DNA is TGTGCCAGCAGCCACCCTAGGCCAAGTCACAATGAGCAGTTCTTC. Its translation: CASSHPRPSHNEQFF.

J is TRBJ2-3 and V is TRBV11-3, with D tentatively TRBD2 (5 bases). CDR3 length equals 19 residues. V gave up 3 bases and J gave up 5 bases, with 27 bases separating them. Germline CDR1 reads SGHNT; CDR2 reads YENEEA. The CDR3 reads CASSFSFWASRTVGDTQYF. In DNA form, the CDR3 reads TGTGCCAGCAGCTTCTCTTTTTGGGCTAGCCGGACGGTCGGAGATACGCAGTATTTT.

The chain carries TRBV4-3 and TRBJ1-2, with a tentative D call TRBD1 (5 bases). Trimming removed 0 bases from V and 6 bases from J, with 17 bases in between. This CDR3 spans 16 amino acids. CDR1 is LGHNA and CDR2 is YSLEER in the germline V gene. The CDR3 nucleotides read TGCGCCAGCAGCCAAGAGAAGGAACCTGGGACTCATGGCTACACCTTC. This translates into CASSQEKEPGTHGYTF.

The V call is TRBV3-1 (or the pseudogene TRBV3-2), the J call TRBJ2-7; 10 bases agree with TRBD1. J lost 5 bases, V lost 0 bases, and 4 bases had no gene match. The CDR3 loop spans 15 amino acids. Germline V gene data show CDR1 as LGHDT and CDR2 as YNNKEL (reference sequence). CDR3 loop: CASSQEVTGGDEQYF. The DNA for the CDR3 is TGTGCCAGCAGCCAAGAGGTGACAGGGGGCGACGAGCAGTACTTC.